This TCR beta chain derives from a study of blood T cell repertoires in COVID-19. Only one count was recorded for this clone. Losses at the gene ends were 0 bases for V and 8 bases for J; bases not matched to a gene: 6. Germline V gene data show CDR1 as MNHEY and CDR2 as SVGAGI. CDR3 length: 15 residues. Sequencing used immunoSEQ multiplex PCR; TCRdb keeps in-frame clones, though not all of them. In the table there are fewer than 350,000 clones, 80% to 90% of which are singletons. Sequencing was performed on peripheral blood. This chain links TRBV6-5 with TRBJ1-1, with 10 bases aligning to TRBD1. The receptor was derived from a woman aged 45-65 years who had recovered from COVID-19. The CDR3 here is CASSYSGTGVEEAFF. The CDR3 DNA reads as TGTGCCAGCAGTTACTCGGGGACAGGGGTTGAGGAAGCTTTCTTT.